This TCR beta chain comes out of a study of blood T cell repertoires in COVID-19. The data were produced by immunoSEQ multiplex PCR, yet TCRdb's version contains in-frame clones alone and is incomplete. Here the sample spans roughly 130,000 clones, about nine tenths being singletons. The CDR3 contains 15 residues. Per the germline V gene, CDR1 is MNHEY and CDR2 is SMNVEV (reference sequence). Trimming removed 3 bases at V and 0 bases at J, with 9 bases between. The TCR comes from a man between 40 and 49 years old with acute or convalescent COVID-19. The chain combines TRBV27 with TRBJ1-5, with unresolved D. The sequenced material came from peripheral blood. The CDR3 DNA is TGTGCCAGCAGTTTCACAGTCATTAGCAATCAGCCCCAGCATTTT. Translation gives CASSFTVISNQPQHF.